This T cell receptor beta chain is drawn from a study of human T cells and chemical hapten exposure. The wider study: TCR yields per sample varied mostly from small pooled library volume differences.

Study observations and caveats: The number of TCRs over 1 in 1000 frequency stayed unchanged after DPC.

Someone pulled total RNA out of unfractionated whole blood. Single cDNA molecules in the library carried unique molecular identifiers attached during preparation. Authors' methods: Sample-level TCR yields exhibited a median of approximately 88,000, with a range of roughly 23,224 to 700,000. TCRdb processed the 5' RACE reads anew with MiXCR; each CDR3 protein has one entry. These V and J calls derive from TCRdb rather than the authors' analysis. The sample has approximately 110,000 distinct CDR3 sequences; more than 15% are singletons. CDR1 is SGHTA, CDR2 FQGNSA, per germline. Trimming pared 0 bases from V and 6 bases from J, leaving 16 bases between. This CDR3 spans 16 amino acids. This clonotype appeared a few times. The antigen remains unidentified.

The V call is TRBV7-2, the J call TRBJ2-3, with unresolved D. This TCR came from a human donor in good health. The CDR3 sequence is CASSLASLIPPDTQYF. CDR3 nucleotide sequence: TGTGCCAGCAGCTTAGCAAGCCTAATACCCCCCGATACGCAGTATTTT.